This passage covers 5 T cell receptor beta chains from one sample sequenced in a study of cytomegalovirus exposure and HLA in healthy donors. 13 Jbeta primers and 60 Vbeta primers were used for the PCR. Generated by immunoSEQ multiplex PCR, the TCRdb table keeps only in-frame clones and is missing some. Among about 160,000 clones, roughly four fifths were seen once, and the ten largest hold 1.5% to 1.8%. The sequenced sample consisted of PBMCs. The origin of the receptors is a man between 40 and 49 years old in good health and CMV-seronegative.

As regards this clone: An end of the junction differs from the germline gene, which may be a read error. V usage is TRBV28 and J usage is TRBJ2-7, with 7 bases lining up with TRBD1. The CDR3 covers 15 residues. CDR1 MDHEN and CDR2 SYDVKM come from the germline V gene. The CDR3 nucleotides are TGTGCCAGCAGTGTTCAGGGGGACATCTCCCACGAGCAGTACTTC. It yields the protein CASSVQGDISHEQYF.

The chain couples TRBV30 to TRBJ2-1, with a tentative D call TRBD2 (5 bases). CDR1 is GTSNPN and CDR2 is SVGIG in the germline V gene (reference sequence). This CDR3 has 16 residues. V was cut by 2 bases and J by 1 base, with 15 bases left in between. The CDR3 DNA follows: TGTGCCTGGAGTTCTCCCCGGGGTTCGTCCTACAATGAGCAGTTCTTC. Residues: CAWSSPRGSSYNEQFF.

V is TRBV5-6 and J is TRBJ2-1; 10 nucleotides line up with TRBD2. Germline V gene data show CDR1 as SGHDT and CDR2 as YYEEEE. The CDR3 is 15 residues long. The J segment lost 7 bases and the V segment lost 4 bases, leaving 8 bases of the junction unmatched. The CDR3 DNA sequence: TGTGCCAGCAGCCTGTTAGCGGGAGGCATAAATGAGCAGTTCTTC. Translation gives CASSLLAGGINEQFF.

This clone appeared a single time. For the CDR3, the DNA is TGTGCCAGCAGTCCGGGACAGATCTATGGCTACACCTTC. Encoded protein: CASSPGQIYGYTF. This chain uses TRBV6-5 with TRBJ1-2; 7 nucleotides line up with TRBD1. CDR3 length equals 13 residues. Trimming at V came to 5 bases and at J to 4 bases, leaving 4 bases not matched to a gene. Germline loops: CDR1 MNHEY, CDR2 SVGAGI.

The V call is TRBV7-9, the J call TRBJ2-5, with a weak D call TRBD1 (7 bases). Germline values: CDR1 SEHNR, CDR2 FQNEAQ (reference sequence). The V gene lost 6 bases and the J gene lost 5 bases, with 19 bases spanning the gap. The CDR3 is 15 residues long. The CDR3 here is CASRERGRGSETQYF. The CDR3 region has the DNA TGTGCCAGCAGGGAAAGGGGGCGGGGATCCGAGACCCAGTACTTC.